Each of the 18 T cell receptor beta chains below was sequenced from the same sample in a study of brain T cells in children with intractable seizures. The time point was: blood from clinic visit 5 months post-surgery; TSC patient then seizure free. Profiled with immunoSEQ multiplex PCR; TCRdb holds only in-frame clones, not every one. Of about 340,000 clones listed, more than 85% are singletons. Material: peripheral blood, obtained approximately 5 months after surgery. These receptor sequences come from a boy under three years old with tuberous sclerosis and intractable seizures.

This sequence joins TRBV2 and TRBJ1-2; tentative D call: TRBD1 (5 bases). CDR1 and CDR2 from the germline V gene are SNHLY and FYNNEI. The CDR3 extends over 14 amino acids. Trimming removed 7 bases from V and 8 bases from J, with 20 bases in between. The CDR3, as DNA: TGTGCCAGCACCCTAAGGATCGGGGGAGGAGGCTACACCTTC. Protein sequence: CASTLRIGGGGYTF.

V gene TRBV7-2 combines with J gene TRBJ2-3; 11 bases map to TRBD2. Germline lookup yields CDR1 SGHTA and CDR2 FQGNSA. Trimming cost V 1 base and J 6 bases; bases outside gene matches: 3. The CDR3 runs 15 residues. CDR3 coding DNA: TGTGCCAGCAGCTTAGGTACTAGCGGGAGCGATACGCAGTATTTT. It specifies CASSLGTSGSDTQYF.

This sequence joins TRBV3-1 (or the pseudogene TRBV3-2) and TRBJ1-4; D is undetermined. The CDR3 loop spans 16 amino acids. V was shortened by 3 bases and J by 8 bases, with 19 bases between the two germline ends. Germline CDR1 is LGHDT and CDR2 is YNNKEL (reference sequence). CDR3 nucleotide sequence: TGTGCCAGCAGCCATGCAGGCATTTCAATGGAGGAAAAACTGTTTTTT. It yields the protein CASSHAGISMEEKLFF.

The chain recombines TRBV7-3 with TRBJ2-7; D unclear. V was cut by 2 bases and J by 0 bases, with 14 bases left in between. The CDR3 runs to 16 residues. Per the germline V gene, CDR1 is SGHTA and CDR2 is FQGTGA. Written as DNA, the CDR3 is TGTGCCAGCAGCTTAGATTCAGACCTGGGCTCCTACGAGCAGTACTTC. This gives the protein CASSLDSDLGSYEQYF.

The chain joins TRBV10-3 to TRBJ1-1, with a possible D match to TRBD1 (5 bases). V dropped 0 bases and J dropped 5 bases, with 10 bases sitting between them. CDR3 length: 14 residues. The germline CDR1 and CDR2 sequences are ENHRY and SYGVKD. CDR3 in amino acids: CAISESWGGTEAFF. CDR3 DNA: TGTGCCATCAGTGAGTCTTGGGGGGGTACTGAAGCTTTCTTT.

This clone was counted a single time. This rearrangement joins TRBV19 to TRBJ1-5, with TRBD1 as a possible D gene (5 bases). V was clipped by 6 bases and J by 3 bases, with 18 bases between them. The CDR3 sequence is 16 residues long. Germline V CDR1 and CDR2: LNHDA, SQIVND (reference sequence). The CDR3 DNA follows: TGTGCCAGTAGCCGGGACCGGGACGGCTACAATCAGCCCCAGCATTTT. Amino acid sequence: CASSRDRDGYNQPQHF.

V and J are TRBV4-1 and TRBJ2-1; 7 nucleotides match TRBD1. In germline, CDR1 is MGHRA, CDR2 YSYEKL. The J segment lost 2 bases and the V segment lost 8 bases, leaving 9 bases of the junction unmatched. The CDR3 sequence is 15 residues long. CDR3 in amino acids: CASQQTGVPYNEQFF. CDR3 DNA sequence: TGCGCCAGCCAACAAACAGGGGTACCCTACAATGAGCAGTTCTTC.

The gene calls are TRBV23-1 and TRBJ2-7, with 7 bases aligning to TRBD2. TRBV23-1 is labeled an ORF, and its function is uncertain. The CDR3 contains 16 residues. With V trimmed by 1 base and J by 0 bases, 6 bases remained unmatched. The CDR3, as DNA: TGCGCCAGCAGTCAATGGCGGCTAGCGGTCTCCTACGAGCAGTACTTC. It yields the protein CASSQWRLAVSYEQYF.

This rearrangement joins TRBV2 to TRBJ1-2; D ambiguous. Trimming cost V 3 bases and J 0 bases, with 5 bases left between them. The CDR3 is 13 amino acids. The germline V gene encodes CDR1 SNHLY and CDR2 FYNNEI. CDR3 amino acids: CASSDTANYGYTF. CDR3 sequence (DNA): TGTGCCAGCAGTGACACGGCTAACTATGGCTACACCTTC.

The chain uses TRBV28 and TRBJ2-3; 11 nucleotides match TRBD2. The germline V gene has CDR1 MDHEN and CDR2 SYDVKM. The CDR3 sequence is 15 residues long. Germline trimming cut 7 bases from V and 0 bases from J; bases unmatched to any gene: 3. The CDR3 reads CASNRLAGSTDTQYF. The DNA for the CDR3 is TGTGCCAGCAACCGACTAGCGGGGAGCACAGATACGCAGTATTTT.

The V call is TRBV4-1, the J call TRBJ2-2, with 12 bases identical to TRBD2. Germline V gene sequence: CDR1 MGHRA, CDR2 YSYEKL. Unmatched junction bases numbered 20, after V lost 4 bases and J lost 5 bases. The CDR3 sequence is 21 residues long. The CDR3 nucleotides read TGCGCCAGCAGCCGCGCTTTCGTGGCTAGCGGGAGGGCCGGGGCGACCGGGGAGCTGTTTTTT. Encoded protein: CASSRAFVASGRAGATGELFF.

Regarding this clone: The same CDR3 can be traced to other DNA sequences in this sample. The chain has TRBV2 and TRBJ2-2; tentative D call: TRBD2 (5 bases). V was clipped by 8 bases and J by 0 bases, with 7 bases between them. This CDR3 region has 13 residues. Germline V gene data show CDR1 as SNHLY and CDR2 as FYNNEI. The CDR3 reads CASSDSNTGELFF. The CDR3 DNA reads TGTGCCAGCTCGGACTCGAACACCGGGGAGCTGTTTTTT.

The chain links TRBV7-9 to TRBJ2-2; TRBD2 matches 7 bases. Germline loops: CDR1 SEHNR, CDR2 FQNEAQ (reference sequence). This CDR3 has 13 residues. V lost 5 bases to trimming and J lost 6 bases; unmatched junction nucleotides: 3. CDR3 loop: CASSTTSPGELFF. The DNA for the CDR3 is TGTGCCAGCAGCACGACTAGCCCCGGGGAGCTGTTTTTT.

This chain connects TRBV2 to TRBJ2-7, with D unclear. This CDR3 is 14 amino acids long. Germline values: CDR1 SNHLY, CDR2 FYNNEI. With 0 bases removed from V and 2 bases from J, the gap between germline ends came to 8 bases. The CDR3 bases are TGTGCCAGCAGTGAAGCGGGGAAAGCCTACGAGCAGTACTTC. Protein product: CASSEAGKAYEQYF.

The rearrangement joins TRBV28 to TRBJ1-1, with D maybe TRBD1 (6 bases). Germline V gene sequence: CDR1 MDHEN, CDR2 SYDVKM. The CDR3 is 11 residues long. Trimming removed 4 bases at V and 10 bases at J, with 10 bases between. The CDR3 bases are TGTGCCAGCAGTTGGACCAGGGGAGCTTTCTTT. As protein: CASSWTRGAFF.

V gene TRBV20-1 combines with J gene TRBJ2-7; D possibly uses TRBD1 or TRBD2 (5 bases each). The CDR3 is made up of 11 amino acids. Trimming removed 6 bases at V and 2 bases at J, with 8 bases between. Germline CDR1 and CDR2: DFQATT and SNEGSKA (reference sequence). Here the CDR3 reads CSALGAYEQYF. In DNA form, the CDR3 reads TGCAGTGCCCTGGGGGCCTACGAGCAGTACTTC.

The chain carries TRBV4-1 and TRBJ2-3; a weak D match, TRBD2 (6 bases). The germline CDR1 and CDR2 sequences are MGHRA and YSYEKL. Trimming shortened V by 4 bases and J by 5 bases, and 10 bases separated the two germline ends. This CDR3 comprises 13 residues. Here the CDR3 DNA reads TGCGCCAGCAGCCCAATGGGGGGAGATACGCAGTATTTT. Translating gives CASSPMGGDTQYF.

V gene TRBV7-8 combines with J gene TRBJ2-5; 9 bases line up with TRBD2. Trimming cost V 4 bases and J 5 bases; bases outside gene matches: 8. CDR1 SGHVS and CDR2 FQNEAQ come from the germline V gene. This CDR3 spans 15 amino acids. The DNA of the CDR3 is TGTGCCAGCAGCTCGGGACTAGCCCTGGGGGAGACCCAGTACTTC. This encodes CASSSGLALGETQYF.